Below, one T cell receptor beta chain is given with its context. This clonotype turned up a few times. Which antigen it targets is not known. Per-base quality was not reported, and no clone a single base away is much larger than it. The germline V gene (reference sequence) sets CDR1 to DFQATT and CDR2 to SNEGSKA. The CDR3 has 13 amino acids, counting the end cysteine and phenylalanine. Solely the CDR3 DNA is kept, with 39 bases framed from the first base. V loses 6 bases of germline sequence and J loses 5 bases, and the interval between the two ends is 16 bases. The data stem from a study of CD8 T cells in Susac syndrome (dated by TCRdb to 2018 to 2020). Notes on the research overall: Whether CD8+ T cell activation and differentiation in Susac syndrome was antigen driven was tested using repertoire sequencing.

High-throughput TCR beta sequencing profiled peripheral blood CD8+ and CD4+ T cells from healthy donors, Susac syndrome patients and multiple sclerosis patients. The healthy donors served as controls matched for age and sex. CD8+ TEMRA cells were enriched by FACS, while bulk CD8+ and CD4+ T cells were purified by magnetic negative isolation. Blood was drawn into EDTA tubes, processed within 24 hours, and PBMCs were isolated by density gradient centrifugation. PBMCs intended for TCR sequencing were cryopreserved in liquid nitrogen and thawed later in a water bath at 37 degrees C. Purity of sorted or isolated CD4+, CD8+ and CD8+ TEMRA cells was at least 90%. RNA was extracted with the RNeasy kit and roughly 0.5 to 1 ug was reverse transcribed using random hexamers. The immunoSEQ multiplex PCR assay, covering 54 Vbeta and 13 Jbeta segments, was used to amplify TCR beta CDR3 regions. To correct PCR amplification bias, a synthetic template baseline was used for both primer optimization and computational correction. As for the original processing: Reads were annotated to V, D and J genes according to IMGT and were analyzed with immunoSEQ Analyzer, with only productive sequences retained. Clonality was calculated as one minus the Shannon entropy normalized by log2 of the number of productive unique sequences. For each patient and control, public and private clones were evaluated within the 100 most prevalent clones. Clones were defined as Susac-specific when absent from the healthy and MS cohorts, from 1052 published viral clones and from other ImmuneACCESS disease sequences. TCRdb applied fastp at Q25 and MiXCR to the public reads, then kept only in-frame beta chains. Every distinct CDR3 protein forms one entry, paired with its most common genes and DNA. The V and J calls were not made by the authors but by TCRdb's processing. This sample gives 150,000 or so distinct CDR3 sequences in total; roughly 94% of them show up just once. The ten largest clones capture around 0.087% of the sample.

Study-wide conclusions, independent of this receptor: The number of individuals in the TCR sequencing and HLA analysis was acknowledged as relatively small.

The source is a human donor in good health. The rearrangement joined TRBV20-1 to TRBJ2-5; the D gene may be TRBD1 or TRBD2, since each aligns over 5 bases. The specimen was CD4+ T cells from PBMCs. The CDR3 region reads CSAPPGQGETQYF. The sequenced DNA: TGCAGTGCCCCCCCGGGGCAGGGTGAGACCCAGTACTTC.